The 18 T cell receptor beta chains below were found in one sample sequenced in a study of STAT5B mutations in CD4+ large granular lymphocyte leukemia. Clones were sequenced by immunoSEQ multiplex PCR, and TCRdb holds only the in-frame ones, with some missing. The sample shows about 29,000 clones, around 80% of them seen only once. Sequencing used CD4+ T cells from blood buffy coats. These receptors were obtained from a human donor in good health.

The V call is TRBV11-3, the J call TRBJ2-6, with D perhaps matching TRBD1 or TRBD2 (5 bases each). With 1 base removed from V and 2 bases from J, the gap between germline ends came to 6 bases. CDR1 is SGHNT and CDR2 is YENEEA in the germline V gene. The CDR3 has 15 residues. CDR3 region: CASSLGGAGANVLTF. The CDR3 nucleotides are TGTGCCAGCAGCTTAGGAGGGGCTGGGGCCAACGTCCTGACTTTC.

The chain combines TRBV27 with TRBJ2-2; 7 positions match TRBD1. Trimming at V came to 7 bases and at J to 0 bases, leaving 2 bases not matched to a gene. The CDR3 consists of 14 residues. Germline assignment: CDR1 MNHEY and CDR2 SMNVEV (reference sequence). The DNA for the CDR3 is TGTGCCAGCACCCAGGGGGCGAACACCGGGGAGCTGTTTTTT. Translating it yields CASTQGANTGELFF.

This clone is a singleton in its sample. The rearrangement links TRBV6-1 to TRBJ2-7; no clear D. The germline V gene encodes CDR1 MNHNS and CDR2 SASEGT. Deletions cut 3 bases from V and 3 bases from J, with 9 bases between. This CDR3 region has 13 residues. DNA of the CDR3: TGTGCCAGCAGTGATGGGGTTAACTACGAGCAGTACTTC. It encodes CASSDGVNYEQYF.

This clone occurred once. The CDR3 DNA reads as TGTGCCAGCAGCCCAGAGGGTAGTGGGTACGAGCAGTACGTC. It encodes CASSPEGSGYEQYV. The chain recombines TRBV5-6 with TRBJ2-7, with a weak D call TRBD2 (5 bases). Per the germline V gene, CDR1 is SGHDT and CDR2 is YYEEEE. The CDR3 sequence is 14 residues long. V lost 4 bases to trimming and J lost 4 bases, with 15 bases between them.

The rearrangement uses TRBV27 and TRBJ1-4, with unresolved D. This CDR3 region has 14 residues. V was pared by 2 bases and J by 6 bases, with 10 bases between. The germline gives CDR1 MNHEY, CDR2 SMNVEV (reference sequence). CDR3 residues: CASSLVGWDEKLFF. The CDR3 nucleotides are TGTGCCAGCAGTTTAGTGGGTTGGGATGAAAAACTGTTTTTT.

V gene TRBV5-1 combines with J gene TRBJ2-7; maybe TRBD2 (7 bases). The CDR3 covers 13 residues. Germline V CDR1 and CDR2: SGHRS, YFSETQ. V was trimmed by 0 bases and J by 4 bases, leaving 8 bases between them. For the CDR3, the DNA is TGCGCCAGCAGCTTGGAGGGGGGGTACGAGCAGTACTTC. Its protein is CASSLEGGYEQYF. The full variable domain, with the rest looked up from reference TRBV5-1 and TRBJ2-7, is KAGVTQTPRYLIKTRGQQVTLSCSPISGHRSVSWYQQTPGQGLQFLFEYFSETQRNKGNFPGRFSGRQFSNSRSEMNVSTLELGDSALYLCASSLEGGYEQYFGPGTRLTVT.

By sample share, this clone is medium-sized. The gene calls are TRBV30 and TRBJ1-1; D is possibly TRBD1 (6 bases). Germline CDR1 reads GTSNPN; CDR2 reads SVGIG (reference sequence). V was clipped by 5 bases and J by 6 bases, with 16 bases between them. This CDR3 contains 13 residues. The CDR3 region is CAWYPGQISEAFF. The DNA for the CDR3 is TGTGCCTGGTATCCCGGACAGATTTCTGAAGCTTTCTTT.

This clone was seen a few times. The J gene is TRBJ1-2, the V gene TRBV7-9; D possibly corresponds to TRBD1 (5 bases). V was cut by 10 bases and J by 5 bases, with 17 bases left in between. Germline V gene lookup returns CDR1 SEHNR and CDR2 FQNEAQ (reference sequence). This CDR3 spans 13 amino acids. CDR3 coding DNA: TGTGCCACCCAACCCAGGGTTGCATATGGCTACACCTTC. Translation gives CATQPRVAYGYTF.

The J gene is TRBJ2-5, the V gene TRBV7-2; D is unclear. The germline V and J ends were trimmed by 0 bases and 1 base, with 3 bases remaining between them. This CDR3 contains 13 residues. Germline V gene sequence: CDR1 SGHTA, CDR2 FQGNSA. DNA for the CDR3: TGTGCCAGCAGCTTAGCTCCCCAAGAGACCCAGTACTTC. Translation: CASSLAPQETQYF. The full variable domain, completed using reference TRBV7-2 and TRBJ2-5, is GAGVSQSPSNKVTEKGKDVELRCDPISGHTALYWYRQSLGQGLEFLIYFQGNSAPDKSGLPSDRFSAERTGGSVSTLTIQRTQQEDSAVYLCASSLAPQETQYFGPGTRLLVL.

The chain employs TRBV28 and TRBJ1-1, with no clear D. V was shortened by 3 bases and J by 2 bases, with 4 bases between the two germline ends. From germline, CDR1 is MDHEN and CDR2 SYDVKM. The length of the CDR3 is 12 residues. As DNA, the CDR3 is TGTGCCAGCAGTTTTGAAAACACTGAAGCTTTCTTT. Encoded protein: CASSFENTEAFF.

The chain combines TRBV19 with TRBJ1-1; D not certain. Germline values: CDR1 LNHDA, CDR2 SQIVND (reference sequence). The CDR3 spans 14 residues. V was cut by 6 bases and J by 3 bases, with 14 bases left in between. The chain's CDR3 is CASRRVNPDTEAFF. The CDR3 DNA reads as TGTGCCAGTAGAAGAGTTAATCCGGACACTGAAGCTTTCTTT.

The chain joins TRBV4-1 to TRBJ2-5; D is perhaps TRBD1 or TRBD2 (6 bases each). Germline values: CDR1 MGHRA, CDR2 YSYEKL. The length of the CDR3 is 14 residues. The ends were cut back, 3 bases at V and 7 bases at J, with 15 bases in the middle. This chain's CDR3 is CASSHPEGGGTQYF. The DNA of the CDR3 is TGCGCCAGCAGCCATCCCGAGGGGGGAGGGACCCAGTACTTC.

The rearrangement joins TRBV7-9 to TRBJ1-2; D possibly corresponds to TRBD1 (5 bases). The CDR3 spans 13 residues. Looked up from germline, CDR1 is SEHNR and CDR2 is FQNEAQ (reference sequence). V lost 5 bases and J lost 2, with 9 bases in between. The CDR3 nucleotides are TGTGCCAGCAGCCGGGGACCCAACTATGGCTACACCTTC. This encodes CASSRGPNYGYTF.

The V gene is TRBV19, the J gene TRBJ1-3, with 7 bases identical to TRBD1. In germline, CDR1 is LNHDA, CDR2 SQIVND (reference sequence). The CDR3 is made up of 15 amino acids. After removal of 6 bases from V and 5 bases from J, the junction contained 10 bases not matched to a gene. DNA for the CDR3: TGTGCCAGTAGCCTCGACAGGGAAGGTCGAAACACCATATATTTT. Its protein is CASSLDREGRNTIYF.

This chain uses TRBV5-4 with TRBJ2-2, with 8 bases lining up with TRBD2. V gave up 6 bases and J gave up 1 base; unmatched junction bases: 11. The CDR3 loop spans 17 amino acids. In germline, CDR1 is SGHNT, CDR2 YYREEE (reference sequence). In DNA, the CDR3 is TGTGCCAGCAACCGTTTTGGGGCGGGGGGGAACACCGGGGAGCTGTTTTTT. Translating it yields CASNRFGAGGNTGELFF.

This rearrangement joins TRBV25-1 to TRBJ1-4, with TRBD1 as a possible D gene (6 bases). The CDR3 runs 15 residues. The V gene's germline CDR1 is MGHDK and CDR2 SYGVNS. Trimming took off 2 bases at V and 6 bases at J, with 13 bases between the two ends. DNA of the CDR3: TGTGCCAGCAGTGAAAGGGAACAGGGCTATGAAAAACTGTTTTTT. It is translated as CASSEREQGYEKLFF.

This clone was seen only once. The V and J genes are TRBV12-5 and TRBJ1-1; 8 bases match TRBD1. There are 15 residues in the CDR3. Losses at the gene ends were 5 bases for V and 2 bases for J; bases not matched to a gene: 7. Looked up from germline, CDR1 is LGHNT and CDR2 is FRNRAP. The CDR3: CASGPGQGTNTEAFF. CDR3 nucleotides: TGTGCTAGTGGTCCTGGACAGGGTACTAACACTGAAGCTTTCTTT.

The rearrangement uses TRBV30 and TRBJ1-6; 9 positions match TRBD1. This CDR3 has 15 amino acids. After removal of 3 bases from V and 11 bases from J, the junction contained 11 bases not matched to a gene. In germline, CDR1 is GTSNPN, CDR2 SVGIG (reference sequence). The CDR3, as DNA: TGTGCCTGGAGCCGGACAGGGGTATTCTTAACACCCCTCCACTTT. This gives the protein CAWSRTGVFLTPLHF. Drawing the rest from reference TRBV30 and TRBJ1-6, the complete variable domain is SQTIHQWPATLVQPVGSPLSLECTVEGTSNPNLYWYRQAAGRGLQLLFYSVGIGQISSEVPQNLSASRPQDRQFILSSKKLLLSDSGFYLCAWSRTGVFLTPLHFGNGTRLTVT.